One sample yielded the 13 T cell receptor beta chains listed below, sequenced in a study of shared clonotypes between healthy human individuals. The method was immunoSEQ multiplex PCR; TCRdb's version includes in-frame clones alone and lacks a portion of them. This table holds around 600,000 clones, less than 98% found once. Sequencing was carried out using naive CD4+ T cells sorted from blood. The sample's subset: CD45RA+ positively selected. These receptors all come from a young woman in good health.

The rearrangement joins TRBV5-1 to TRBJ2-7, with 11 bases matching TRBD2. The junction had 16 bases not matched to a gene; V was cut back by 4 bases and J by 7 bases. The CDR3 contains 17 residues. Germline V gives CDR1 SGHRS, CDR2 YFSETQ. In DNA form, the CDR3 reads TGCGCCAGCAGCCCCCCCGGGGTAGCGGGAGGGGCTAGGGAGCAGTACTTC. Protein: CASSPPGVAGGAREQYF.

The J gene is TRBJ2-3, the V gene TRBV19; D gene uncertain. Germline assignment: CDR1 LNHDA and CDR2 SQIVND (reference sequence). CDR3 length equals 13 residues. V dropped 1 base and J dropped 5 bases, with 7 bases sitting between them. CDR3 sequence reads: CASSIGRGDTQYF. The CDR3 region has the DNA TGTGCCAGTAGTATAGGGAGAGGAGATACGCAGTATTTT.

The CDR3, as DNA: TGCGCCAGCAGCTTGAGAACAGGGGATTTGAGAGGCTACACCTTC. It encodes CASSLRTGDLRGYTF. The chain has TRBV5-1 and TRBJ1-2; 7 nucleotides match TRBD1. The CDR3 is made up of 15 amino acids. The V and J ends lost 1 base and 8 bases, in that order; junction bases with no gene match: 11. The V gene's germline CDR1 is SGHRS and CDR2 YFSETQ. Based on the CDR3 plus reference TRBV5-1 and TRBJ1-2, the full variable domain is KAGVTQTPRYLIKTRGQQVTLSCSPISGHRSVSWYQQTPGQGLQFLFEYFSETQRNKGNFPGRFSGRQFSNSRSEMNVSTLELGDSALYLCASSLRTGDLRGYTFGSGTRLTVV.

This clone was seen only once. The chain recombines TRBV19 with TRBJ1-5; D is unclear. The CDR3 covers 18 residues. Germline CDR1 reads LNHDA; CDR2 reads SQIVND (reference sequence). V gave up 2 bases and J gave up 9 bases, with 26 bases separating them. The CDR3 DNA is TGTGCCAGTAGTATATCTACCGCACTGCACCGCGAAGTAAGGCCCCAGCATTTT. This codes for CASSISTALHREVRPQHF. The entire variable domain, with the rest obtained from reference TRBV19 and TRBJ1-5, is as follows: DGGITQSPKYLFRKEGQNVTLSCEQNLNHDAMYWYRQDPGQGLRLIYYSQIVNDFQKGDIAEGYSVSREKKESFPLTVTSAQKNPTAFYLCASSISTALHREVRPQHFGDGTRLSIL.

Worth noting for this clone: This sample also contains other DNA sequences that code for the same CDR3. The chain links TRBV18 to TRBJ2-2; TRBD2 matches at 7 bases. The V segment lost 3 bases and the J segment 0 bases; nucleotides outside the gene matches: 1. The CDR3 spans 15 residues. Germline CDR1 KGHSH, CDR2 LQKENI. The DNA for the CDR3 is TGTGCCAGCTCACCGGGACTAACGAACACCGGGGAGCTGTTTTTT. Residues: CASSPGLTNTGELFF.

The chain combines TRBV2 with TRBJ1-3; 7 bases line up with TRBD1. CDR3 size: 15 residues. V gave up 6 bases and J gave up 0 bases; unmatched junction bases: 5. The germline V gene encodes CDR1 SNHLY and CDR2 FYNNEI. The CDR3 spells CASRPGTASGNTIYF. CDR3 in DNA: TGTGCCAGCAGGCCGGGGACAGCCTCTGGAAACACCATATATTTT.

V gene TRBV6-1 combines with J gene TRBJ1-2; D ambiguous. Germline V lookup: CDR1 MNHNS, CDR2 SASEGT. This CDR3 is 15 amino acids long. V lost 5 bases, J lost 3 bases, and 16 bases lay in between. The CDR3 loop is CASSLLLGPDYGYTF. The CDR3 DNA is TGTGCCAGCAGTCTACTATTAGGGCCGGACTATGGCTACACCTTC.

The rearrangement uses TRBV6-5 and TRBJ1-2; possibly TRBD1 for D (5 bases). CDR1 and CDR2 (germline): MNHEY, SVGAGI. This CDR3 contains 13 residues. V lost 6 bases, J lost 4 bases, and 12 bases lay in between. DNA of the CDR3: TGTGCCAGCAGGCCCGGGACGGGCTATGGCTACACCTTC. It yields the protein CASRPGTGYGYTF.

Points on this clone: Its ends do not fully match the called genes, so a read error is possible. The rearrangement joins TRBV11-2 to TRBJ2-2, with TRBD1 identical over 7 bases. The length of the CDR3 is 13 residues. CDR1 SGHAT and CDR2 FQNNGV come from the germline V gene. CDR3: CASSIDRAGELFF. The DNA for the CDR3 is TGTGCCAGCAGCATAGACAGGGCCGGGGAGCTGTTTTTT.

The chain employs TRBV4-1 and TRBJ1-1; 9 bases are shared with TRBD1. Germline V gene lookup returns CDR1 MGHRA and CDR2 YSYEKL. The CDR3 is 16 amino acids. Losses at the gene ends were 4 bases for V and 2 bases for J; bases not matched to a gene: 8. This CDR3 is CASSRRTGALNTEAFF. In DNA form, the CDR3 reads TGCGCCAGCAGCCGCCGGACAGGGGCGCTCAACACTGAAGCTTTCTTT.

This rearrangement joins TRBV7-6 to TRBJ1-2; D gene unclear. V lost 0 bases and J lost 1, with 15 bases in between. The CDR3 is made up of 17 amino acids. Germline CDR1 reads SGHVS; CDR2 reads FNYEAQ. The CDR3: CASSLANQPGFNYGYTF. As DNA, the CDR3 is TGTGCCAGCAGCTTAGCCAATCAGCCAGGATTTAACTATGGCTACACCTTC.

The rearrangement uses TRBV25-1 and TRBJ1-5; no firm D call. V gave up 4 bases and J gave up 6 bases, with 10 bases separating them. Germline CDR1 is MGHDK and CDR2 is SYGVNS. The CDR3 totals 13 residues. This chain's CDR3 is CASSGPDRQPQHF. The DNA for the CDR3 is TGTGCCAGCAGTGGACCGGACCGTCAGCCCCAGCATTTT.

The chain links TRBV4-1 to TRBJ2-3, with D unclear. Per the germline V gene, CDR1 is MGHRA and CDR2 is YSYEKL. Trimming removed 2 bases from V and 0 bases from J, with 9 bases in between. The CDR3 is made up of 15 amino acids. CDR3 DNA sequence: TGCGCCAGCAGCCAAATGTTTTCTAGCACAGATACGCAGTATTTT. As protein: CASSQMFSSTDTQYF.